Below are 28 T cell receptor beta chains sequenced from a single sample in a study of T cell responses to AZD1222 COVID-19 vaccine. Some clones are missing from TCRdb's copy, which holds only in-frame ones; the method was immunoSEQ multiplex PCR. The sample yields 83,000 or so clones, around 90% seen once. Sequences were derived from peripheral blood, sampled 28 days after the second AZD1222 dose. The receptors shown here come from an adult who received the AZD1222 COVID-19 vaccine.

The J gene is TRBJ2-7, the V gene TRBV24-1; 7 bases are shared with TRBD1. V trimming: 4 bases; J trimming: 2 bases; junction bases outside the gene matches: 7. Looked up from germline, CDR1 is KGHDR and CDR2 is SFDVKD. The CDR3 length is 15 residues. The CDR3 sequence is CATSDPGQFTYEQYF. CDR3 nucleotide sequence: TGTGCCACCAGTGACCCGGGACAGTTCACCTACGAGCAGTACTTC.

The chain couples TRBV6-5 to TRBJ2-7; possible D gene TRBD1, 6 bases. Germline V lookup: CDR1 MNHEY, CDR2 SVGAGI. This CDR3 is built from 14 residues. V was shortened by 7 bases and J by 5 bases, with 18 bases between the two germline ends. CDR3 protein: CASKGGRVNDEQYF. Here the CDR3 DNA reads TGTGCCAGCAAAGGGGGAAGGGTAAACGACGAGCAGTACTTC.

The CDR3 region has the DNA TGTGCCAGCAGCTTATCTCCTACCTACGAGCAGTACTTC. Amino acids: CASSLSPTYEQYF. The V call is TRBV7-2, the J call TRBJ2-7; D uncertain. Trimming cost V 2 bases and J 2 bases, with 7 bases left between them. From germline, CDR1 is SGHTA and CDR2 FQGNSA. CDR3 size: 13 residues.

The rearrangement uses TRBV3-1 (or the pseudogene TRBV3-2) and TRBJ2-5, with D uncertain. CDR3 length equals 15 residues. CDR1 LGHDT and CDR2 YNNKEL come from the germline V gene (reference sequence). V dropped 4 bases and J dropped 2 bases, with 14 bases sitting between them. The CDR3 is CASSPTLLPQETQYF. The CDR3 DNA is TGTGCCAGCAGCCCGACCCTCCTTCCGCAAGAGACCCAGTACTTC.

The J gene is TRBJ2-5, the V gene TRBV7-9; D unresolved. Germline-derived CDR1 and CDR2 are SEHNR and FQNEAQ (reference sequence). This CDR3 is 14 amino acids long. Trimming shortened V by 2 bases and J by 2 bases, and 9 bases separated the two germline ends. The CDR3 here is CASSLISNQETQYF. The CDR3 DNA is TGTGCCAGCAGCTTAATCAGTAATCAAGAGACCCAGTACTTC.

The V gene is TRBV28, the J gene TRBJ1-1; maybe TRBD1 (5 bases). Trimming shortened V by 2 bases and J by 2 bases, and 6 bases separated the two germline ends. Germline CDR1 reads MDHEN; CDR2 reads SYDVKM. This CDR3 contains 13 residues. The CDR3 loop is CASSLDSNTEAFF. DNA for the CDR3: TGTGCCAGCAGTTTAGACAGCAACACTGAAGCTTTCTTT.

The rearrangement joins TRBV18 to TRBJ2-7; TRBD2 matches at 9 bases. Trimming removed 0 bases from V and 0 bases from J; junction bases left unmatched: 9. The V gene's germline CDR1 is KGHSH and CDR2 LQKENI. The CDR3 is made up of 18 amino acids. CDR3 in amino acids: CASSPPPFLAGFSYEQYF. The CDR3, as DNA: TGTGCCAGCTCACCACCCCCCTTCCTAGCGGGATTCTCCTACGAGCAGTACTTC.

CDR3 sequence reads: CASSSPGLSRPGYTF. The CDR3 DNA reads as TGTGCCAGCAGCTCTCCGGGACTCTCCCGACCTGGCTACACCTTC. The chain links TRBV28 to TRBJ1-2, with D perhaps matching TRBD1 (5 bases). Per the germline V gene, CDR1 is MDHEN and CDR2 is SYDVKM. V was cut by 6 bases and J by 7 bases, with 21 bases left in between. The CDR3 is 15 residues long.

This clone was seen many times. The V gene is TRBV2, the J gene TRBJ1-2; D might be TRBD1 (6 bases). V lost 2 bases, J lost 2 bases, and 21 bases lay in between. Germline CDR1 SNHLY, CDR2 FYNNEI. The CDR3 extends over 18 amino acids. CDR3 residues: CASSERVVLGRGNYGYTF. In DNA form, the CDR3 reads TGTGCCAGCAGTGAACGGGTGGTCCTCGGAAGGGGGAACTATGGCTACACCTTC.

This clone was detected a few times. J is TRBJ2-6 and V is TRBV6-4; 12 positions match TRBD2. J lost 0 bases, V lost 6 bases, and 6 bases had no gene match. The CDR3 sequence is 18 residues long. The germline V gene encodes CDR1 MRHNA and CDR2 SNTAGT. For the CDR3, the DNA is TGTGCCAGCAGCGCGGGACTAGCGGGCCCCTCTGGGGCCAACGTCCTGACTTTC. Translation gives CASSAGLAGPSGANVLTF.

The rearrangement links TRBV7-6 to TRBJ2-7; a weak D match, TRBD2 (5 bases). V was shortened by 5 bases and J by 5 bases, with 28 bases between the two germline ends. CDR3 length equals 18 residues. From germline, CDR1 is SGHVS and CDR2 FNYEAQ. The CDR3 is CASSTRWGLGVEGHEQYF. The CDR3 DNA follows: TGTGCCAGCAGCACGAGATGGGGTTTGGGAGTGGAAGGACACGAGCAGTACTTC.

The chain has TRBV19 and TRBJ2-1; 8 nucleotides align to TRBD2. Germline V gene sequence: CDR1 LNHDA, CDR2 SQIVND (reference sequence). The CDR3 has 15 amino acids. With V trimmed by 6 bases and J by 0 bases, 4 bases remained unmatched. The DNA for the CDR3 is TGTGCCAGTAGCCAACTAGCGGCCTCCTACAATGAGCAGTTCTTC. Translated: CASSQLAASYNEQFF.

The gene calls are TRBV29-1 and TRBJ2-3; 15 positions agree with TRBD2. Trimming cost V 6 bases and J 4 bases; bases outside gene matches: 5. The length of the CDR3 is 15 residues. Germline V CDR1 and CDR2: SQVTM, ANQGSEA. CDR3 sequence: CSVGGTSGRSDTQYF. The CDR3 bases are TGCAGCGTAGGCGGGACTAGCGGGAGGTCAGATACGCAGTATTTT.

The rearrangement joins TRBV5-1 to TRBJ2-1; TRBD2 matches 11 bases. CDR1 and CDR2 (germline): SGHRS, YFSETQ. The CDR3 length is 14 residues. J lost 6 bases, V lost 5 bases, and 4 bases had no gene match. The CDR3 DNA is TGCGCCAGCAGGGCAACTAGCGGGAGCAATGAGCAGTTCTTC. Its protein product is CASRATSGSNEQFF.

The rearrangement joins TRBV15 to TRBJ2-1; 11 bases are shared with TRBD2. The length of the CDR3 is 15 residues. Trimming took 4 bases from V and 6 from J; bases not matched to a gene: 5. Germline V lookup: CDR1 LNHNV, CDR2 YYDKDF (reference sequence). The DNA of the CDR3 is TGTGCCACCAGCAACGGACTAGCGGGCGGCAATGAGCAGTTCTTC. This codes for CATSNGLAGGNEQFF.

The rearrangement links TRBV9 to TRBJ2-3, with D hard to call. From germline, CDR1 is SGDLS and CDR2 YYNGEE. Trimming took off 0 bases at V and 5 bases at J, with 13 bases between the two ends. The CDR3 spans 15 residues. CDR3 amino acids: CASSVEGTDVDTQYF. For the CDR3, the DNA is TGTGCCAGCAGCGTAGAGGGTACTGACGTAGATACGCAGTATTTT.

This clone was detected a few times. This sequence joins TRBV5-4 and TRBJ1-1, with D perhaps TRBD1 (6 bases). Trimming took off 1 base at V and 1 base at J, with 14 bases between the two ends. The germline CDR1 and CDR2 sequences are SGHNT and YYREEE (reference sequence). CDR3 length: 16 residues. The CDR3 coding sequence is TGTGCCAGCAGCTTGCGGGGGGCTGGAGAGAACACTGAAGCTTTCTTT. This codes for CASSLRGAGENTEAFF.

The gene calls are TRBV7-2 and TRBJ2-7, with TRBD2 as a possible D gene (6 bases). Germline lookup yields CDR1 SGHTA and CDR2 FQGNSA. This CDR3 has 14 amino acids. The V end was cut by 3 bases, the J end by 6 bases, with 15 bases between. The CDR3 loop reads CASSLPGGTVEQYF. CDR3 in DNA: TGTGCCAGCAGCTTGCCTGGCGGGACTGTCGAGCAGTACTTC.

This clone showed up just a few times. V and J are TRBV7-2 and TRBJ1-5; D is possibly TRBD1 (5 bases). Per the germline V gene, CDR1 is SGHTA and CDR2 is FQGNSA. Trimming stripped 1 base from V and 7 bases from J, with 8 bases between. CDR3 length: 13 residues. CDR3 loop: CASSLDRDQPQHF. CDR3 in DNA: TGTGCCAGCAGCTTAGACCGGGACCAGCCCCAGCATTTT.

The V call is TRBV13, the J call TRBJ2-1; 9 bases are shared with TRBD2. Germline CDR1 and CDR2: PRHDT and FYEKMQ (reference sequence). This CDR3 has 16 amino acids. Trimming took 4 bases from V and 4 from J; bases not matched to a gene: 8. The CDR3, as DNA: TGTGCCAGCAGCTCCAGGACTAGCGCGGGTTACAATGAGCAGTTCTTC. As protein: CASSSRTSAGYNEQFF.

This clone occurred once. This sequence joins TRBV3-1 (or the pseudogene TRBV3-2) and TRBJ1-4; D is ambiguous. Trimming cost V 1 base and J 0 bases, with 9 bases left between them. In germline, CDR1 is LGHDT, CDR2 YNNKEL (reference sequence). The CDR3 covers 16 residues. The CDR3 bases are TGTGCCAGCAGCCAAGTCAGGCCCTCAACTAATGAAAAACTGTTTTTT. Its translation: CASSQVRPSTNEKLFF.

The V gene is TRBV5-5, the J gene TRBJ2-7, with TRBD1 matching over 7 bases. V dropped 1 base and J dropped 6; count of bases not matched to a gene: 1. Germline V CDR1 and CDR2: SGHKS, YYEKEE (reference sequence). The CDR3 contains 12 residues. CDR3 region: CASSLRDSEQYF. For the CDR3, the DNA is TGTGCCAGCAGCTTGCGGGACAGCGAGCAGTACTTC.

For this clone: At the DNA level, this CDR3 is encoded by other sequences in the same sample as well. The chain recombines TRBV3-1 (or the pseudogene TRBV3-2) with TRBJ2-3; 11 bases agree with TRBD2. The V and J ends lost 4 bases and 3 bases, in that order; junction bases with no gene match: 3. The CDR3 consists of 15 residues. Germline lookup yields CDR1 LGHDT and CDR2 YNNKEL (reference sequence). The CDR3 DNA reads TGTGCCAGCAGCCCTACTAGCGGGAGTACAGATACGCAGTATTTT. It codes for CASSPTSGSTDTQYF.

The table lists this clone with a count of one. This chain links TRBV7-9 with TRBJ1-1, with a possible D match to TRBD1 (6 bases). Germline V gene data show CDR1 as SEHNR and CDR2 as FQNEAQ (reference sequence). This CDR3 has 15 residues. V lost 1 base and J lost 5, with 14 bases in between. The CDR3 sequence is CASSLGRGAQTEAFF. CDR3 nucleotides: TGTGCCAGCAGCTTAGGGCGGGGGGCGCAAACTGAAGCTTTCTTT. Full variable domain (rest looked up from reference TRBV7-9 and TRBJ1-1): DTGVSQNPRHKITKRGQNVTFRCDPISEHNRLYWYRQTLGQGPEFLTYFQNEAQLEKSRLLSDRFSAERPKGSFSTLEIQRTEQGDSAMYLCASSLGRGAQTEAFFGQGTRLTVV.

This chain links TRBV5-1 with TRBJ2-7, with TRBD2 identical over 8 bases. CDR3 size: 13 residues. The germline CDR1 and CDR2 sequences are SGHRS and YFSETQ. The junction had 4 bases not matched to a gene; V was cut back by 4 bases and J by 4 bases. As DNA, the CDR3 is TGCGCCAGCAGCGGGGGGACTAGTTACGAGCAGTACTTC. This encodes CASSGGTSYEQYF. The whole variable domain, filled in from reference TRBV5-1 and TRBJ2-7, reads KAGVTQTPRYLIKTRGQQVTLSCSPISGHRSVSWYQQTPGQGLQFLFEYFSETQRNKGNFPGRFSGRQFSNSRSEMNVSTLELGDSALYLCASSGGTSYEQYFGPGTRLTVT.

The gene calls are TRBV18 and TRBJ2-1; D might be TRBD2 (5 bases). Germline V lookup: CDR1 KGHSH, CDR2 LQKENI. The CDR3 covers 15 residues. V lost 6 bases to trimming and J lost 4 bases, with 16 bases between them. The CDR3 bases are TGTGCCAGCTCCCGTGGAGGCTTGACTTACAATGAGCAGTTCTTC. Translation: CASSRGGLTYNEQFF.

The chain has TRBV3-1 (or the pseudogene TRBV3-2) and TRBJ1-2; D gene unclear. Germline CDR1 and CDR2: LGHDT and YNNKEL (reference sequence). The CDR3 has 12 residues. Trimming cost V 1 base and J 3 bases, with 3 bases left between them. In DNA, the CDR3 is TGTGCCAGCAGCCAAGGGGACTATGGCTACACCTTC. Protein product: CASSQGDYGYTF.

As DNA, the CDR3 is TGCGCCAGCAGTCCACGCCTGGGAGATACCTACGAGCAGTACTTC. Translation: CASSPRLGDTYEQYF. The rearrangement joins TRBV23-1 to TRBJ2-7, with D perhaps matching TRBD2 (5 bases). TRBV23-1 is flagged as an ORF with uncertain function. V was pared by 4 bases and J by 2 bases, with 15 bases between. This CDR3 region has 15 residues.